This TCR beta chain was sequenced in a study of blood T cell repertoires in COVID-19. Study-wide context: The analysed material was cDNA or gDNA that came from T cells, B-cell-depleted T cells, or PBMCs.

Profiling relied on immunoSEQ multiplex PCR, and the TCRdb table lists in-frame clones only, not all of them. The sample lists around 24,000 clones, roughly 80% occurring once. V lost 8 bases and J lost 6; bases outside the gene matches: 3. Germline V gene lookup returns CDR1 ENHRY and CDR2 SYGVKD. CDR3 size: 11 residues. Sequenced sample: peripheral blood. This chain connects TRBV10-3 to TRBJ2-7; 8 positions match TRBD2. This TCR derives from a man between 50 and 59 years old with active or convalescent COVID-19. The CDR3 region has the DNA TGTGCCATCCGGGAGGGAGGCGAGCAGTACTTC. This translates into CAIREGGEQYF.